A single sample is the source of the 27 T cell receptor beta chains below, sequenced in a study of cytomegalovirus exposure and HLA in healthy donors. TCRdb's table, derived via immunoSEQ multiplex PCR, lists solely in-frame clones and lacks some. This sample carries more than 110,000 clones, 80% to 90% of them seen once, and the ten largest clones take 7.9%. Sequencing was performed on PBMCs. All receptors come from a woman aged 18-29 years in good health and CMV-seropositive.

This sequence joins TRBV9 and TRBJ1-2; 12 positions agree with TRBD1. Looked up from germline, CDR1 is SGDLS and CDR2 is YYNGEE. CDR3 length equals 16 residues. Trimming removed 4 bases from V and 5 bases from J; junction bases left unmatched: 9. In nucleotides, the CDR3 is TGTGCCAGCAGCCCCTCTGGGGGACAGGGGGCTTATGGCTACACCTTC. This encodes CASSPSGGQGAYGYTF.

This clone occurred once. The chain carries TRBV4-2 and TRBJ2-1; 9 bases map to TRBD2. The CDR3 is 16 residues long. With V trimmed by 1 base and J by 5 bases, 6 bases remained unmatched. From germline, CDR1 is LGHNA and CDR2 YNFKEQ. For the CDR3, the DNA is TGTGCCAGCAGCCAAGGGGCGGGAGGGACCAACAATGAGCAGTTCTTC. Protein: CASSQGAGGTNNEQFF.

The CDR3 DNA follows: TGTGCCAGCAGTTTATCCAGAGGGCCCTACGAGCAGTACTTC. Its translation is CASSLSRGPYEQYF. The chain recombines TRBV27 with TRBJ2-7, with D tentatively TRBD2 (5 bases). Germline V lookup: CDR1 MNHEY, CDR2 SMNVEV (reference sequence). Trimming took 0 bases from V and 2 from J, leaving 8 bases between them. The CDR3 is 14 amino acids.

The V gene is TRBV7-6, the J gene TRBJ1-6; 10 positions agree with TRBD1. The CDR3 runs to 15 residues. V gave up 5 bases and J gave up 7 bases; unmatched junction bases: 5. The germline V gene encodes CDR1 SGHVS and CDR2 FNYEAQ. This chain's CDR3 is CASSRGTGENSPLHF. The DNA of the CDR3 is TGTGCCAGCAGCCGGGGGACAGGGGAAAATTCACCCCTCCACTTT.

This chain joins TRBV14 and TRBJ2-1; TRBD1 aligns across 8 bases. The CDR3 consists of 15 residues. V shed 6 bases, J shed 8 bases, and the junction held 12 bases outside the gene matches. CDR1 SGHDN and CDR2 FVKESK come from the germline V gene. CDR3 DNA: TGTGCCAGCAGGGACAGGGATGGAACACGCGATGAGCAGTTCTTC. Protein: CASRDRDGTRDEQFF.

This clone was observed a single time. The rearrangement joins TRBV28 to TRBJ2-5; 8 positions match TRBD1. With 6 bases clipped from V and 3 bases from J, the junction kept 3 bases outside the gene matches. CDR3 length: 13 amino acids. CDR1 is MDHEN and CDR2 is SYDVKM in the germline V gene. The CDR3 DNA sequence: TGTGCCAGCAGCCAGGGGGCCAAAGAGACCCAGTACTTC. This encodes CASSQGAKETQYF.

This clone has only one observation. V and J are TRBV5-1 and TRBJ2-5, with 15 positions matching TRBD2. The length of the CDR3 is 15 residues. The junction had 3 bases not matched to a gene; V was cut back by 4 bases and J by 5 bases. Germline lookup yields CDR1 SGHRS and CDR2 YFSETQ. The CDR3 DNA sequence: TGCGCCAGCAGCCTCGGGACTAGCGGGAGGGAGACCCAGTACTTC. This gives the protein CASSLGTSGRETQYF. The entire variable domain, with the rest obtained from reference TRBV5-1 and TRBJ2-5, is as follows: KAGVTQTPRYLIKTRGQQVTLSCSPISGHRSVSWYQQTPGQGLQFLFEYFSETQRNKGNFPGRFSGRQFSNSRSEMNVSTLELGDSALYLCASSLGTSGRETQYFGPGTRLLVL.

This clone was seen once. The chain's CDR3 is CASTRDRVGEQYF. The DNA for the CDR3 is TGTGCCAGCACCCGGGACAGGGTGGGCGAGCAGTACTTC. The chain has TRBV28 and TRBJ2-7, with 9 bases fitting TRBD1. The junction had 7 bases not matched to a gene; V was cut back by 7 bases and J by 6 bases. Germline V gives CDR1 MDHEN, CDR2 SYDVKM. This CDR3 is 13 amino acids long.

V gene TRBV30 combines with J gene TRBJ1-1; 7 bases line up with TRBD1. The CDR3 sequence is 16 residues long. The J segment lost 3 bases and the V segment lost 3 bases, leaving 13 bases of the junction unmatched. Germline V gives CDR1 GTSNPN, CDR2 SVGIG (reference sequence). The CDR3 is CAWRPPRGRTDTEAFF. The CDR3 coding sequence is TGTGCCTGGAGGCCCCCGAGGGGGCGGACGGACACTGAAGCTTTCTTT.

The CDR3 protein is CASSFILRTGGINSPLHF. The CDR3 bases are TGTGCCAGCAGCTTTATACTCAGGACAGGGGGTATTAATTCACCCCTCCACTTT. The rearrangement uses TRBV7-9 and TRBJ1-6; 10 bases map to TRBD1. This CDR3 is built from 18 residues. J was trimmed by 6 bases and V by 3 bases; bases with no gene match: 11. Looked up from germline, CDR1 is SEHNR and CDR2 is FQNEAQ (reference sequence). The full variable domain, completed using reference TRBV7-9 and TRBJ1-6, is DTGVSQNPRHKITKRGQNVTFRCDPISEHNRLYWYRQTLGQGPEFLTYFQNEAQLEKSRLLSDRFSAERPKGSFSTLEIQRTEQGDSAMYLCASSFILRTGGINSPLHFGNGTRLTVT.

CDR3 sequence: CASSLSSGADTDTQYF. CDR3 nucleotide sequence: TGTGCCAGCAGTTTATCAAGTGGGGCTGACACAGATACGCAGTATTTT. J is TRBJ2-3 and V is TRBV28; possible D gene TRBD1, 5 bases. The CDR3 is 16 residues long. V lost 1 base, J lost 2 bases, and 13 bases lay in between. In germline, CDR1 is MDHEN, CDR2 SYDVKM.

The chain carries TRBV2 and TRBJ1-3; TRBD1 matches at 11 bases. The CDR3 loop spans 15 amino acids. With V trimmed by 8 bases and J by 0 bases, 3 bases remained unmatched. In germline, CDR1 is SNHLY, CDR2 FYNNEI. Here the CDR3 reads CASRDRGYSGNTIYF. The CDR3 nucleotides read TGTGCCAGCCGGGACAGGGGGTACTCTGGAAACACCATATATTTT. The full variable domain, its missing parts supplied by reference TRBV2 and TRBJ1-3, is EPEVTQTPSHQVTQMGQEVILRCVPISNHLYFYWYRQILGQKVEFLVSFYNNEISEKSEIFDDQFSVERPDGSNFTLKIRSTKLEDSAMYFCASRDRGYSGNTIYFGEGSWLTVV.

The chain employs TRBV25-1 and TRBJ2-3; weak D call: TRBD1 (5 bases). Per the germline V gene, CDR1 is MGHDK and CDR2 is SYGVNS. The CDR3 is made up of 15 amino acids. The V and J ends lost 4 bases and 2 bases respectively, with 13 bases between them. CDR3 residues: CASSAQGLLTDTQYF. The CDR3 DNA is TGTGCCAGCAGTGCGCAGGGCCTTCTCACAGATACGCAGTATTTT. Combining the CDR3 with reference TRBV25-1 and TRBJ2-3 gives the whole variable domain EADIYQTPRYLVIGTGKKITLECSQTMGHDKMYWYQQDPGMELHLIHYSYGVNSTEKGDLSSESTVSRIRTEHFPLTLESARPSHTSQYLCASSAQGLLTDTQYFGPGTRLTVL.

The V and J genes are TRBV10-3 and TRBJ2-7; D is unclear. Trimming pared 0 bases from V and 3 bases from J, leaving 9 bases between. The CDR3 runs to 14 residues. Per germline, CDR1 ENHRY and CDR2 SYGVKD. The CDR3 here is CAISESRGDYEQYF. CDR3 nucleotides: TGTGCCATCAGTGAGTCGAGAGGAGACTACGAGCAGTACTTC.

V usage is TRBV27 and J usage is TRBJ1-6; D may be TRBD1 (5 bases). The CDR3 contains 18 residues. V lost 6 bases and J 0 bases, leaving 18 bases between the germline ends. From germline, CDR1 is MNHEY and CDR2 SMNVEV (reference sequence). CDR3 in amino acids: CASSPISGLSSYNSPLHF. The CDR3 DNA follows: TGTGCCAGCAGCCCCATCTCAGGGCTAAGCTCCTATAATTCACCCCTCCACTTT.

The J gene is TRBJ1-1, the V gene TRBV18, with unresolved D. In germline, CDR1 is KGHSH, CDR2 LQKENI. Trimming removed 0 bases at V and 5 bases at J, with 10 bases between. This CDR3 comprises 14 residues. CDR3 loop: CASSPPISRTEAFF. CDR3 coding DNA: TGTGCCAGCTCACCACCAATATCGAGGACTGAAGCTTTCTTT.

The chain is built from TRBV4-1 and TRBJ2-1; D perhaps matches TRBD1 (6 bases). V lost 1 base, J lost 4 bases, and 17 bases lay in between. Germline V gives CDR1 MGHRA, CDR2 YSYEKL. This CDR3 is built from 17 residues. The DNA of the CDR3 is TGCGCCAGCAGCCAAGTTAACTTACAGGGTGGGTACAATGAGCAGTTCTTC. This translates into CASSQVNLQGGYNEQFF.

V gene TRBV11-3 combines with J gene TRBJ2-7; weak D call: TRBD2 (6 bases). The length of the CDR3 is 15 residues. Germline V gives CDR1 SGHNT, CDR2 YENEEA. V lost 0 bases and J lost 2, with 11 bases in between. DNA of the CDR3: TGTGCCAGCAGCTTAGACGGGAGTGGGACCTACGAGCAGTACTTC. Encoded protein: CASSLDGSGTYEQYF.

This clone has only one observation. V is TRBV5-1 and J is TRBJ2-1; TRBD1 agrees at 8 bases. CDR3 length: 16 residues. V lost 7 bases, J lost 7 bases, and 16 bases stayed unmatched. The germline V gene encodes CDR1 SGHRS and CDR2 YFSETQ. The CDR3 bases are TGCGCCAGCTCTTCTCAGGGGGCAGGGGATGGGAATGAGCAGTTCTTC. Its translation: CASSSQGAGDGNEQFF. Based on the CDR3 plus reference TRBV5-1 and TRBJ2-1, the full variable domain is KAGVTQTPRYLIKTRGQQVTLSCSPISGHRSVSWYQQTPGQGLQFLFEYFSETQRNKGNFPGRFSGRQFSNSRSEMNVSTLELGDSALYLCASSSQGAGDGNEQFFGPGTRLTVL.

The chain links TRBV27 to TRBJ2-1, with D possibly being TRBD2 (6 bases). Between the trimmed V and J ends, which lost 2 bases and 0 bases, there was a span of 14 bases. The CDR3 has 17 amino acids. Germline loops: CDR1 MNHEY, CDR2 SMNVEV (reference sequence). CDR3 amino acids: CASSLNGGASSYNEQFF. The CDR3 DNA reads as TGTGCCAGCAGTTTAAATGGCGGGGCGAGCTCCTACAATGAGCAGTTCTTC.

This chain connects TRBV7-3 to TRBJ2-1, with 8 positions matching TRBD2. Germline V gives CDR1 SGHTA, CDR2 FQGTGA. This CDR3 region has 14 residues. V dropped 5 bases and J dropped 9; count of bases not matched to a gene: 9. CDR3 residues: CASSPPGGAGEQFF. CDR3 sequence (DNA): TGTGCCAGCAGCCCTCCCGGGGGGGCCGGTGAGCAGTTCTTC.

The gene calls are TRBV28 and TRBJ1-1; the D is unclear. The CDR3 is 14 residues long. Per germline, CDR1 MDHEN and CDR2 SYDVKM. V lost 1 base and J 1 base, leaving 7 bases between the germline ends. The CDR3, as DNA: TGTGCCAGCAGTTTATTTCCCGGGAACACTGAAGCTTTCTTT. Its protein is CASSLFPGNTEAFF.

This rearrangement joins TRBV19 to TRBJ1-3, with 8 bases identical to TRBD1. Germline assignment: CDR1 LNHDA and CDR2 SQIVND (reference sequence). V was pared by 5 bases and J by 4 bases, with 7 bases of the junction left unmatched. This CDR3 region has 15 residues. The CDR3 bases are TGTGCCAGTAGTCCAAGGACAGGGAACGGAAACACCATATATTTT. The encoded protein is CASSPRTGNGNTIYF.

This clone was counted once. V is TRBV18 and J is TRBJ2-7; D ambiguous. Looked up from germline, CDR1 is KGHSH and CDR2 is LQKENI. CDR3 size: 12 residues. Trimming left V 5 bases short and J 4 bases short, with 9 bases between. The chain's CDR3 is CASSSGSYEQYF. In DNA form, the CDR3 reads TGTGCCAGCTCATCGGGTTCTTACGAGCAGTACTTC. The variable domain in full, with the rest retrieved from reference TRBV18 and TRBJ2-7, is NAGVMQNPRHLVRRRGQEARLRCSPMKGHSHVYWYRQLPEEGLKFMVYLQKENIIDESGMPKERFSAEFPKEGPSILRIQQVVRGDSAAYFCASSSGSYEQYFGPGTRLTVT.

The chain links TRBV2 to TRBJ2-2; possible D gene TRBD1, 5 bases. CDR1 and CDR2 from the germline V gene are SNHLY and FYNNEI. V lost 6 bases to trimming and J lost 3 bases, with 14 bases between them. The CDR3 extends over 15 amino acids. The CDR3 DNA reads TGTGCCAGCAGAGCTTCGGACACGTACACCGGGGAGCTGTTTTTT. It encodes CASRASDTYTGELFF.

The rearrangement joins TRBV7-2 to TRBJ2-7; no clear D. Trimming shortened V by 0 bases and J by 3 bases, and 15 bases separated the two germline ends. CDR1 SGHTA and CDR2 FQGNSA come from the germline V gene. The CDR3 totals 16 residues. DNA for the CDR3: TGTGCCAGCAGCTTAGCGCTGACTGTACCAATCTACGAGCAGTACTTC. Residues: CASSLALTVPIYEQYF.

This chain connects TRBV27 to TRBJ1-2, with D possibly TRBD1 on 5 matching bases. The length of the CDR3 is 13 residues. Germline CDR1 is MNHEY and CDR2 is SMNVEV (reference sequence). The V end lost 5 bases, the J end lost 6 bases, and 13 bases lay between the germline ends. Here the CDR3 reads CASSTGRVDGYTF. CDR3 in DNA: TGTGCCAGCAGTACGGGCAGGGTCGATGGCTACACCTTC.